These T cell receptor beta chains were read from a single sample in a study of blood T cell repertoires in COVID-19. The assay was immunoSEQ multiplex PCR, and TCRdb's table has in-frame clones only and misses some. The sample yields approximately 210,000 clones, around 86% seen once. The specimen was PBMCs or T cells enriched from blood (not recorded which). All receptors come from a woman between 50 and 59 years old with acute COVID-19. Each CDR3 is given with its conserved first and last residue. A D gene is named only where the DNA matches it firmly. Rows may omit the clone size; those that give it use once, few, many or a size class.

d_call,v_call,clone_size,j_call,cdr3_nt,cdr3_aa
.,TRBV5-6,.,TRBJ2-7,TGTGCCAGCAGCTTTTACCCCCGGAGGGGTTCCCCCTACGAGCAGTACTTC,CASSFYPRRGSPYEQYF
.,TRBV5-6,.,TRBJ2-2,TGTGCCAGCAGCTTCTACCCAGGGGTCGGCGGGGAGCTGTTTTTT,CASSFYPGVGGELFF
TRBD1,TRBV4-1,.,TRBJ1-1,TGCGCCAGCAGCAGGGGACAGGGATTTATGACTGAAGCTTTCTTT,CASSRGQGFMTEAFF
.,TRBV18,.,TRBJ2-3,TGTGCCAGCTCACCGGGACTTCTGCTTTCCACAGATACGCAGTATTTT,CASSPGLLLSTDTQYF
.,TRBV10-3,.,TRBJ2-4,TGTGCCATCAGTGAGTCGCAGGGCCCAATTCAGTACTTC,CAISESQGPIQYF
TRBD1,TRBV28,few,TRBJ1-3,TGTGCCAGCAGTCCCCGATTTACAGGGGGATACTCTGGAAACACCATATATTTT,CASSPRFTGGYSGNTIYF
TRBD1,TRBV29-1,once,TRBJ1-1,TGCAGCGTTACCCAAGGTTGGGACAGGGGGCAGAGGAACACTGAAGCTTTCTTT,CSVTQGWDRGQRNTEAFF
.,TRBV15,.,TRBJ2-7,TGTGCCACCAGCAGAGCCCAGGGAGGGGGCTACGAGCAGTACTTC,CATSRAQGGGYEQYF
TRBD2,TRBV30,.,TRBJ2-7,TGTGCCTGGAGAGACGGGAGGGAAGATGCTGGGCAGTACTTC,CAWRDGREDAGQYF
TRBD1,TRBV7-9,.,TRBJ1-2,TGTGCCAGCAGCGCGGGACAGGGGCTGGGCGGCTACACCTTC,CASSAGQGLGGYTF
.,TRBV2,.,TRBJ2-3,TGTGCCAGCAGTGAAAGGCCTGGGGGCGCAGATACGCAGTATTTT,CASSERPGGADTQYF
TRBD2,TRBV6-1,.,TRBJ2-2,TGTGCCAGCACTAAAGCAGCGGGGGGCCCCACCGGGGAGCTGTTTTTT,CASTKAAGGPTGELFF
.,TRBV6-5,.,TRBJ2-3,TGTGCCAGCAGTTACACGTACCAAGAGGGTCGAGATACGCAGTATTTT,CASSYTYQEGRDTQYF
.,TRBV7-9,.,TRBJ1-1,TGTGCCAGCAAAACCTCGGAGGGATGGACTGAAGCTTTCTTT,CASKTSEGWTEAFF
.,TRBV6-5,.,TRBJ2-7,TGTGCCAGCCGCGGACAGCGTCGCTCCTACGAGCAGTACTTC,CASRGQRRSYEQYF
.,TRBV2,.,TRBJ2-1,TGTGCCAGCACCGGTGGGCAGGGGATTGACAATGAGCAGTTCTTC,CASTGGQGIDNEQFF
.,TRBV28,.,TRBJ2-5,TGTGCCAGCAGTTTAGGTCCCGCAGCAGGACAAGAGACCCAGTACTTC,CASSLGPAAGQETQYF
.,TRBV27,.,TRBJ1-5,TGTGCCAGCAGTTCAAACAATCAGCCCCAGCATTTT,CASSSNNQPQHF
.,TRBV7-9,.,TRBJ2-3,TGTGCCAGCAGCTTAGACGGCGGGGGCACAGATACGCAGTATTTT,CASSLDGGGTDTQYF
.,TRBV19,few,TRBJ1-3,TGTGCCAGCGGCCTGGACAGCATCTCTGGAAACACCATATATTTT,CASGLDSISGNTIYF
.,TRBV28,.,TRBJ1-5,TGTGCCAGCAGTTGGACTCAGGAGTACAATCAGCCCCAGCATTTT,CASSWTQEYNQPQHF
TRBD1,TRBV5-1,.,TRBJ2-7,TGCGCCAGCAGCTTGGCCGGGACAGGGGGCGGCGAGCAGTACTTC,CASSLAGTGGGEQYF
.,TRBV19,.,TRBJ1-2,TGTGCCAGTAGTATAGTTGGAGGGTCGTCTGGGTATGGCTACACCTTC,CASSIVGGSSGYGYTF
TRBD1,TRBV10-3,.,TRBJ2-7,TGTGCCATCAGTGTGTCGGGACAGGCGGGCGACGAGCAGTACTTC,CAISVSGQAGDEQYF
.,TRBV25-1,.,TRBJ1-1,TGTGCCAGCAGTGAATCGGCGGGACGTTGGCTGGGAGCTTTCTTT,CASSESAGRWLGAFF
.,TRBV30,.,TRBJ1-3,TGTGCCTGGACCATGGGTGGAGCGACGTCTGGAAACACCATATATTTT,CAWTMGGATSGNTIYF
.,TRBV12-3/TRBV12-4,.,TRBJ1-2,TGTGCCAGCAGTTTGGGCCAGAACTATGGCTACACCTTC,CASSLGQNYGYTF
.,TRBV6-5,.,TRBJ2-3,TGTGCCAGCAGTTACCAGCGTTCGAGCACAGATACGCAGTATTTT,CASSYQRSSTDTQYF
.,TRBV7-9,.,TRBJ1-2,TGTGCCAGCAGCTCCACGGTAGCTAACTATGGCTACACCTTC,CASSSTVANYGYTF